These T cell receptor beta chains were read from a single sample in a study of blood T cell repertoires in COVID-19. Generated by immunoSEQ multiplex PCR, the TCRdb table keeps only in-frame clones and is missing some. Seen here are 150,000 to 160,000 clones, about 79% observed once, and the top ten hold approximately 9.7%. Sequenced: peripheral blood. Receptors were obtained from a woman in her 50s with acute or convalescent COVID-19. Both conserved end residues are part of each CDR3. D genes are given only for firm matches. Clone size is given for some rows only: seen once, a few or many times, or a class if the clone is expanded.

V gene	D gene	clone size	CDR3 length	J gene	CDR3 DNA	CDR3 protein
TRBV7-9	NA	NA	14	TRBJ2-7	TGTGCCAGCAGCCGATCACCGGTCAGGGGCGAGCAGTACTTC	CASSRSPVRGEQYF
TRBV12-3/TRBV12-4	NA	NA	13	TRBJ1-5	TGTGCCAGCAGTTTTTCGCGGGATCAGCCCCAGCATTTT	CASSFSRDQPQHF
TRBV6-1	TRBD2	once	17	TRBJ2-2	TGTGCCAGCAGTGCACTGACTGGCCTAGCGGGTACCGGGGAGCTGTTTTTT	CASSALTGLAGTGELFF
TRBV18	NA	NA	17	TRBJ1-1	TGTGCCAGCTCACCACGAGGGGGTGCTGACATGAACACTGAAGCTTTCTTT	CASSPRGGADMNTEAFF
TRBV20-1	TRBD1	NA	13	TRBJ1-6	TGCAGTGCTAGTGAACAGGGGAATTCACCCCTCCACTTT	CSASEQGNSPLHF
TRBV5-6	NA	NA	15	TRBJ2-1	TGTGCCAGCAGCTTGGATCCGCAGGGCTACAATGAGCAGTTCTTC	CASSLDPQGYNEQFF
TRBV4-3	TRBD1	few	17	TRBJ2-3	TGCGCCAGCAGCCAAGCCCTGGGACAGGGTAACGCAGATACGCAGTATTTT	CASSQALGQGNADTQYF
TRBV2	NA	few	13	TRBJ1-5	TGTGCCAGCAGTACAGAGTCCAATCAGCCCCAGCATTTT	CASSTESNQPQHF
TRBV7-6	NA	once	13	TRBJ1-2	TGTGCCAGCAGCTTAGCGGGGGCAATTGGCTACACCTTC	CASSLAGAIGYTF
TRBV6-2/TRBV6-3	TRBD1	NA	16	TRBJ2-7	TGTGCCAGCAGTTACCGGCCGGGACAGCGAACCTACGAGCAGTACTTC	CASSYRPGQRTYEQYF
TRBV29-1	NA	NA	13	TRBJ1-1	TGCAGCGCTGAGAGGCAGACGAACACTGAAGCTTTCTTT	CSAERQTNTEAFF
TRBV5-5	NA	NA	15	TRBJ1-6	TGTGCCAGCAGCTTGGTTGCGGGGGTGAATTCACCCCTCCACTTT	CASSLVAGVNSPLHF
TRBV28	TRBD2	NA	15	TRBJ2-5	TGTGCCAGCAGTTCGCCGCGGGAGGTTCAAGAGACCCAGTACTTC	CASSSPREVQETQYF
TRBV18	NA	NA	13	TRBJ2-5	TGTGCCAGCTCACCAACAGGGCGTGAGACCCAGTACTTC	CASSPTGRETQYF
TRBV11-3	TRBD2	NA	14	TRBJ2-1	TGTGCCAGCAGCGCAGTAGCGGGCAACAATGAGCAGTTCTTC	CASSAVAGNNEQFF
TRBV5-4	TRBD1	NA	14	TRBJ2-7	TGTGCCAGCAGCGCCCCCCGGGACAGTGACGAGCAGTACTTC	CASSAPRDSDEQYF
TRBV5-1	TRBD2	NA	15	TRBJ2-5	TGCGCCAGCAGCGAACTAGCGGGAAATGGGGAGACCCAGTACTTC	CASSELAGNGETQYF
TRBV4-2	TRBD2	NA	19	TRBJ2-2	TGTGCCAGCAGCCCTCGGGCGAGCGGGGGGCCTTCGAACACCGGGGAGCTGTTTTTT	CASSPRASGGPSNTGELFF
TRBV24-1	NA	NA	15	TRBJ2-1	TGTGCCACCAGTGAATCCGGGACTCTCAACAATGAGCAGTTCTTC	CATSESGTLNNEQFF
TRBV10-3	NA	NA	13	TRBJ1-1	TGTGCCATCAGTGATCAGGGGCGCACTGAAGCTTTCTTT	CAISDQGRTEAFF
TRBV12-5	NA	NA	12	TRBJ2-1	TGTGCTAGTGGCTCCGAGGGCGGTGAGCAGTTCTTC	CASGSEGGEQFF
TRBV10-3	TRBD1	few	14	TRBJ1-3	TGTGCCATCAGCAGCACAGGGGCTGGAAACACCATATATTTT	CAISSTGAGNTIYF
TRBV7-2	NA	few	12	TRBJ1-5	TGTGCCAGCAGCTTAATGCGACAGCCCCAGCATTTT	CASSLMRQPQHF
TRBV4-2	TRBD2	NA	15	TRBJ2-7	TGTGCCAGCAGCCAAGGGGGGACTAGTCTCTACGAGCAGTACTTC	CASSQGGTSLYEQYF
TRBV11-2	NA	NA	14	TRBJ2-7	TGTGCCAGCCTCGGGCTTAGCGACCCCTACGAGCAGTACTTC	CASLGLSDPYEQYF
TRBV7-9	NA	NA	13	TRBJ2-1	TGTGCCAGCAGCTTAGGAGGTGAGGATGAGCAGTTCTTC	CASSLGGEDEQFF
TRBV5-1	TRBD1	many	14	TRBJ2-7	TGCGCCAGCAGCTCGGGGACAGGCTCCTACGAGCAGTACTTC	CASSSGTGSYEQYF
TRBV5-4	TRBD1	few	16	TRBJ2-7	TGTGCCAGCAGCGTTGGGCAGGGGTACAGGGGGGACGAGCAGTACTTC	CASSVGQGYRGDEQYF
TRBV7-9	TRBD1	NA	14	TRBJ2-7	TGTGCCAGCAGCTCGGGACAGGGCTTCTACGAGCAGTACTTC	CASSSGQGFYEQYF
TRBV18	TRBD1	NA	14	TRBJ2-2	TGTGCCAGCTCACCGGGACAGGGTTCCGGGGAGCTGTTTTTT	CASSPGQGSGELFF
TRBV2	TRBD2	NA	14	TRBJ2-1	TGTGCCAGCAGTGGGACTAGCGGGGCATTGGAGCAGTTCTTC	CASSGTSGALEQFF
TRBV7-2	TRBD2	NA	17	TRBJ2-3	TGTGCCAGCAGCCTCAGCGGGGGGGCTCCCCACACAGATACGCAGTATTTT	CASSLSGGAPHTDTQYF
TRBV4-1	TRBD1	few	16	TRBJ2-4	TGCGCCAGCAGCCAAGGAACAGGGGGGGCCAAAAACATTCAGTACTTC	CASSQGTGGAKNIQYF
TRBV5-1	NA	NA	14	TRBJ2-3	TGCGCCAGCAGGGGACTGCCCTCCACAGATACGCAGTATTTT	CASRGLPSTDTQYF
TRBV7-8	NA	NA	13	TRBJ2-7	TGTGCCAGCAGCCGCGGGAACGGCTACGAGCAGTACTTC	CASSRGNGYEQYF
TRBV5-1	NA	NA	14	TRBJ2-2	TGCGCCAGCAGCGTACAGGGCAACACCGGGGAGCTGTTTTTT	CASSVQGNTGELFF
TRBV10-3	TRBD2	NA	13	TRBJ2-3	TGTGCCATGACTAGCGGGGGCACAGATACGCAGTATTTT	CAMTSGGTDTQYF
TRBV18	NA	few	15	TRBJ1-5	TGTGCCAGCTCACCACCGGGCAGGGACAATCAGCCCCAGCATTTT	CASSPPGRDNQPQHF
TRBV3-1/TRBV3-2	TRBD1	NA	16	TRBJ1-1	TGTGCCAGCAGCCAACGCATCACAGGGGCGAACACTGAAGCTTTCTTT	CASSQRITGANTEAFF
TRBV5-4	TRBD2	NA	16	TRBJ2-1	TGTGCCAGCAGCTCTAACGGCGGGGGGGCTAGGTATGAGCAGTTCTTC	CASSSNGGGARYEQFF
TRBV18	NA	few	17	TRBJ2-3	TGTGCCAGCTCACCAAATGGCGGGGACCTTAGCACAGATACGCAGTATTTT	CASSPNGGDLSTDTQYF
TRBV19	TRBD1	NA	15	TRBJ1-5	TGTGCCAGTACGGCCACAGGGGCGGGAAGTCAGCCCCAGCATTTT	CASTATGAGSQPQHF
TRBV2	NA	NA	12	TRBJ1-1	TGTGCCAGCAGTCCTAGACAGAGTGAAGCTTTTTTT	CASSPRQSEAFF
TRBV5-4	NA	NA	14	TRBJ2-5	TGTGCCAGCAGCTCCCCAGGGGCGCAAGAGACCCAGTACTTC	CASSSPGAQETQYF
TRBV28	TRBD2	NA	16	TRBJ2-1	TGTGCCAGCAGTGGACGTTTAGGACTAGCGGGATCAGAGCAGTTCTTC	CASSGRLGLAGSEQFF
TRBV5-4	NA	NA	14	TRBJ1-2	TGTGCCAGCAGCAGGGAACAGGGCGTATATGGCTACACCTTC	CASSREQGVYGYTF
TRBV29-1	TRBD2	NA	14	TRBJ2-3	TGCAGCGTTGGGGCGGGAGGGTTCACAGATACGCAGTATTTT	CSVGAGGFTDTQYF
TRBV5-6	TRBD2	NA	14	TRBJ2-5	TGTGCCAGCAGCCCGTGGACTAGCTACGAGACCCAGTACTTC	CASSPWTSYETQYF
TRBV3-1/TRBV3-2	TRBD1	few	15	TRBJ1-2	TGTGCCAGCAGCCAACATGGACAGGGAAGCTATGGCTACACCTTC	CASSQHGQGSYGYTF
TRBV6-1	TRBD2	NA	16	TRBJ2-7	TGTGCCAGCAGTGTCACTACTAGCGGTTACTCCTACGAGCAGTACTTC	CASSVTTSGYSYEQYF
TRBV6-5	TRBD1	NA	12	TRBJ1-1	TGTGCCAGCAGTTCGGACAGGGGGCGTGCTTTCTTT	CASSSDRGRAFF